What follows are 8 T cell receptor beta chains derived from one specimen sequenced in a study of T cell repertoires in cytomegalovirus infection. TCRdb reprocessed the reads via MiXCR and lists one record per CDR3 protein. Of fewer than 550,000 distinct CDR3 sequences listed, around 27% are singletons. Material: PBMCs. Every receptor here comes from a human donor in good health (CMV status not recorded). Some clones in this sample may be carry-over from other donors' samples.

This clonotype occurred many times. The chain is built from TRBV7-2 and TRBJ1-2, with 7 nucleotides matching TRBD1. The length of the CDR3 is 15 residues. Germline-derived CDR1 and CDR2 are SGHTA and FQGNSA. Trimming cost V 4 bases and J 8 bases; bases outside gene matches: 13. CDR3 sequence reads: CASSSQGGIGEGYTF. The CDR3 DNA follows: TGTGCCAGCAGCTCCCAGGGGGGTATAGGGGAAGGCTACACCTTC. The variable domain in full, completed from reference TRBV7-2 and TRBJ1-2, reads GAGVSQSPSNKVTEKGKDVELRCDPISGHTALYWYRQSLGQGLEFLIYFQGNSAPDKSGLPSDRFSAERTGGSVSTLTIQRTQQEDSAVYLCASSSQGGIGEGYTFGSGTRLTVV.

This clonotype was recorded a few times. The rearrangement joins TRBV20-1 to TRBJ2-1, with D unclear. The germline V and J ends were trimmed by 0 bases and 0 bases, with 12 bases remaining between them. CDR1 DFQATT and CDR2 SNEGSKA come from the germline V gene (reference sequence). This CDR3 comprises 16 residues. The CDR3 loop is CSARDPRPRSYNEQFF. For the CDR3, the DNA is TGCAGTGCTAGAGACCCCCGTCCTCGCTCCTACAATGAGCAGTTCTTC.

The chain employs TRBV6-2 or TRBV6-3 and TRBJ2-1; TRBD1 matches at 12 bases. Germline V gene data show CDR1 as MNHEY and CDR2 as SVGEGT. Trimming at V came to 0 bases and at J to 12 bases, leaving 6 bases not matched to a gene. CDR3 size: 15 residues. CDR3 DNA sequence: TGTGCCAGCAGTTACTCGGGACAGGGGGCGTCCGTGCAGTTCTTC. It yields the protein CASSYSGQGASVQFF.

This rearrangement joins TRBV28 to TRBJ2-1, with 8 bases matching TRBD2. V shed 4 bases and J 5 bases; nucleotides not matched to a gene: 10. The CDR3 is made up of 16 amino acids. Germline V gene lookup returns CDR1 MDHEN and CDR2 SYDVKM. CDR3 DNA sequence: TGTGCCAGCAGTTCTCGGGTTCGGCGGGAGGACAATGAGCAGTTCTTC. This encodes CASSSRVRREDNEQFF.

In this sample, this clonotype turned up a few times. The chain links TRBV6-4 to TRBJ2-1, with TRBD2 matching 11 bases. CDR3 length: 15 amino acids. J lost 7 bases, V lost 5 bases, and 7 bases had no gene match. Germline V gene data show CDR1 as MRHNA and CDR2 as SNTAGT. The CDR3 sequence: CASSQLAGVANEQFF. In nucleotides, the CDR3 is TGTGCCAGCAGTCAACTAGCGGGAGTAGCAAATGAGCAGTTCTTC.

The chain combines TRBV7-3 with TRBJ1-1; D remains ambiguous. V was shortened by 2 bases and J by 3 bases, with 7 bases between the two germline ends. CDR1 is SGHTA, CDR2 FQGTGA, per germline. The CDR3 sequence is 13 residues long. The CDR3 DNA sequence: TGTGCCAGCAGCTTAGACCCTTACACTGAAGCTTTCTTT. The encoded protein is CASSLDPYTEAFF. Filled out from reference TRBV7-3 and TRBJ1-1, the complete variable domain reads GAGVSQTPSNKVTEKGKYVELRCDPISGHTALYWYRQSLGQGPEFLIYFQGTGAADDSGLPNDRFFAVRPEGSVSTLKIQRTERGDSAVYLCASSLDPYTEAFFGQGTRLTVV.

This chain links TRBV5-1 with TRBJ1-2, with 9 positions matching TRBD1. Germline trimming cut 4 bases from V and 8 bases from J; bases unmatched to any gene: 9. CDR3 length equals 14 residues. From germline, CDR1 is SGHRS and CDR2 YFSETQ. The CDR3 DNA reads TGCGCCAGCAGCCAAGCACAGGGGGCTGAGGGCTACACCTTC. Translating gives CASSQAQGAEGYTF.

This clonotype was counted ten times or more. For the CDR3, the DNA is TGTGCCAGCAGCATTGGACTAGCGGGGATGTACAATGAGCAGTTCTTC. It yields the protein CASSIGLAGMYNEQFF. The rearrangement links TRBV7-9 to TRBJ2-1; 12 nucleotides match TRBD2. Per the germline V gene, CDR1 is SEHNR and CDR2 is FQNEAQ (reference sequence). The CDR3 is 16 amino acids. J gave up 4 bases and V 5 bases, and 6 bases lay outside the gene matches.